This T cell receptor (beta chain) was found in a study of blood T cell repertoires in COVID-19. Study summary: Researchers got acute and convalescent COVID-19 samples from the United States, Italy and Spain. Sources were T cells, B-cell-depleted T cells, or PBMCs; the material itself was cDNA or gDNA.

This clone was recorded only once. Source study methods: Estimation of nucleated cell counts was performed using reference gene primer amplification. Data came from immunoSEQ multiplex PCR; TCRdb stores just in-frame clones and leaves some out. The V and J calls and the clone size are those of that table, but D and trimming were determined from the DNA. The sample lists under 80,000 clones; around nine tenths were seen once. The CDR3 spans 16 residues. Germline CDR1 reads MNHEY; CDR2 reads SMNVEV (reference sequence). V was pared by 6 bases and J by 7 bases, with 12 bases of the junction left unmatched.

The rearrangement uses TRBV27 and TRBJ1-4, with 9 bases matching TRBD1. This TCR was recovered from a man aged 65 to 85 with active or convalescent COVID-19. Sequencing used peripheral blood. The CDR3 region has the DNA TGTGCCAGCAGACCCTTAGTGACAGGGGGTTTTGAAAAACTGTTTTTT. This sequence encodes CASRPLVTGGFEKLFF.